The 29 T cell receptor beta chains presented below share a single source sample, sequenced in a study of blood T cell repertoires in COVID-19. Libraries were prepared by immunoSEQ multiplex PCR; TCRdb keeps only in-frame clonotypes and omits some of them. The sample lists 50,000 to 65,000 clones, 91% occurring once. The sequenced sample was peripheral blood. Receptor source: a man in his fifties or sixties with acute or convalescent COVID-19.

In nucleotides, the CDR3 is TGTGCCAGCAGCCATGTCCCCCAGGGTATTTCTAAGGGTGAAGCTTTCTTT. This translates into CASSHVPQGISKGEAFF. The J gene is TRBJ1-1, the V gene TRBV14, with a weak D call TRBD1 (5 bases). This CDR3 has 17 amino acids. Germline assignment: CDR1 SGHDN and CDR2 FVKESK. V lost 3 bases and J 7 bases, leaving 24 bases between the germline ends.

The CDR3 sequence: CASSYTGQGFLNEKLFF. The CDR3 coding sequence is TGTGCCAGCAGCTATACGGGACAGGGTTTTTTAAATGAAAAACTGTTTTTT. The gene calls are TRBV11-2 and TRBJ1-4, with 9 nucleotides matching TRBD1. The CDR3 loop spans 17 amino acids. With V trimmed by 4 bases and J by 5 bases, 11 bases remained unmatched. CDR1 is SGHAT and CDR2 is FQNNGV in the germline V gene.

In DNA form, the CDR3 reads TGTGCCAGCAGCGCAGGGGAATGGATAGGGTCACCCCTCCACTTT. It codes for CASSAGEWIGSPLHF. The genes are TRBV6-6 and TRBJ1-6, with a weak D call TRBD1 (6 bases). This CDR3 spans 15 amino acids. V lost 6 bases and J 10 bases, leaving 19 bases between the germline ends. CDR1 and CDR2 (germline): MNHNY, SVGAGI (reference sequence).

The chain joins TRBV5-1 to TRBJ2-1; 12 nucleotides agree with TRBD2. The CDR3 is made up of 16 amino acids. Per germline, CDR1 SGHRS and CDR2 YFSETQ. V lost 1 base, J lost 10 bases, and 9 bases stayed unmatched. In DNA form, the CDR3 reads TGCGCCAGCAGCTTGTATCCTAGCGGGGGGGCCTGGGAGCAGTTCTTC. It codes for CASSLYPSGGAWEQFF.

V and J are TRBV19 and TRBJ2-2; weak D call: TRBD2 (5 bases). This CDR3 is 14 amino acids long. The germline CDR1 and CDR2 sequences are LNHDA and SQIVND (reference sequence). Between the trimmed V and J ends, which lost 10 bases and 5 bases, there was a span of 17 bases. CDR3 sequence: CATNEGVGTGELFF. DNA for the CDR3: TGTGCCACCAACGAGGGCGTTGGGACCGGGGAGCTGTTTTTT.

This chain uses TRBV5-4 with TRBJ2-7; 10 bases match TRBD2. There are 14 residues in the CDR3. CDR1 is SGHNT and CDR2 is YYREEE in the germline V gene (reference sequence). V dropped 4 bases and J dropped 6; count of bases not matched to a gene: 7. The CDR3: CASSHQAGGSEQYF. The CDR3 DNA follows: TGTGCCAGCAGCCACCAAGCGGGGGGGTCCGAGCAGTACTTC.

The chain carries TRBV10-3 and TRBJ1-2; TRBD1 might be the D (5 bases). Trimming removed 4 bases from V and 1 base from J, with 13 bases in between. Germline loops: CDR1 ENHRY, CDR2 SYGVKD. CDR3 length: 15 amino acids. CDR3 residues: CAISVGQAHNYGYTF. The CDR3 DNA reads as TGTGCCATCAGTGTGGGGCAGGCTCATAACTATGGCTACACCTTC.

This chain uses TRBV24-1 with TRBJ2-1, with D possibly matching TRBD1 (5 bases). Trimming removed 3 bases at V and 7 bases at J, with 12 bases between. Per germline, CDR1 KGHDR and CDR2 SFDVKD. This CDR3 has 14 amino acids. As DNA, the CDR3 is TGTGCCACCAGTGATGGGGCGGTCCCGAATGAGCAGTTCTTC. Amino acid sequence: CATSDGAVPNEQFF.

Turning to this clone: In the same sample, other DNA sequences code for this CDR3. The chain combines TRBV3-1 (or the pseudogene TRBV3-2) with TRBJ2-3, with unresolved D. The germline V gene encodes CDR1 LGHDT and CDR2 YNNKEL (reference sequence). The CDR3 is 14 amino acids. Trimming stripped 7 bases from V and 0 bases from J, with 11 bases between. The CDR3 reads CASNPSTSTDTQYF. CDR3 nucleotides: TGTGCCAGCAACCCCAGTACGAGCACAGATACGCAGTATTTT.

The V gene is TRBV5-1, the J gene TRBJ2-3; D unresolved. This CDR3 is built from 15 residues. Germline values: CDR1 SGHRS, CDR2 YFSETQ. V was cut by 0 bases and J by 0 bases, with 8 bases left in between. The CDR3, as DNA: TGCGCCAGCAGCTTGGCTGGGCCGAGCACAGATACGCAGTATTTT. This sequence encodes CASSLAGPSTDTQYF.

The chain joins TRBV19 to TRBJ2-5, with D uncertain. Germline V gives CDR1 LNHDA, CDR2 SQIVND (reference sequence). Trimming took off 5 bases at V and 5 bases at J, with 9 bases between the two ends. CDR3 size: 12 residues. The CDR3, as DNA: TGTGCCAGTAGTCATCCCAGGGAGACCCAGTACTTC. This encodes CASSHPRETQYF.

This clone was recorded only once. The chain recombines TRBV18 with TRBJ1-1; no clear D. The germline gives CDR1 KGHSH, CDR2 LQKENI. This CDR3 has 15 amino acids. Trimming pared 1 base from V and 0 bases from J, leaving 9 bases between. CDR3 in amino acids: CASSPLVSVNTEAFF. The CDR3 DNA is TGTGCCAGCTCACCACTCGTTTCGGTGAACACTGAAGCTTTCTTT.

The genes are TRBV5-5 and TRBJ1-3, with a weak D call TRBD1 (6 bases). This CDR3 is built from 19 residues. V gave up 2 bases and J gave up 3 bases, with 24 bases separating them. Germline CDR1 is SGHKS and CDR2 is YYEKEE (reference sequence). In DNA form, the CDR3 reads TGTGCCAGCAGCTTCTCTGGTTCCGCGGGGGGCAGGAATGGAAACACCATATATTTT. It is translated as CASSFSGSAGGRNGNTIYF.

For this clone: Other DNA sequences of this sample code for an identical CDR3. V and J are TRBV7-2 and TRBJ2-3; no clear D gene. The germline V gene encodes CDR1 SGHTA and CDR2 FQGNSA. Trimming stripped 3 bases from V and 2 bases from J, with 6 bases between. CDR3 length: 13 amino acids. CDR3 sequence (DNA): TGTGCCAGCAGCTTGCAGAACACAGATACGCAGTATTTT. Protein: CASSLQNTDTQYF.

CDR3 coding DNA: TGTGCCAGCAGTTACCGGACAGGGAAAGAGACCCAGTACTTC. Its protein is CASSYRTGKETQYF. This chain connects TRBV6-2 or TRBV6-3 to TRBJ2-5, with 8 positions matching TRBD1. V lost 2 bases, J lost 3 bases, and 2 bases stayed unmatched. Germline V gene lookup returns CDR1 MNHEY and CDR2 SVGEGT. The CDR3 covers 14 residues.

The genes are TRBV12-5 and TRBJ2-1; unclear D gene. Deletions cut 2 bases from V and 0 bases from J, with 5 bases between. In germline, CDR1 is LGHNT, CDR2 FRNRAP. The CDR3 totals 14 residues. CDR3 residues: CASGLSISYNEQFF. In DNA, the CDR3 is TGTGCTAGTGGTTTGTCCATCTCCTACAATGAGCAGTTCTTC.

The rearrangement uses TRBV24-1 and TRBJ1-5; no reliable D call. CDR1 and CDR2 from the germline V gene are KGHDR and SFDVKD. The CDR3 has 15 residues. V lost 2 bases, J lost 6 bases, and 13 bases lay in between. CDR3 region: CATSDSSHGGQPQHF. DNA of the CDR3: TGTGCCACCAGTGATTCCTCTCATGGCGGTCAGCCCCAGCATTTT.

The chain has TRBV5-8 and TRBJ2-3; D is unclear. Trimming removed 6 bases at V and 6 bases at J, with 17 bases between. The V gene's germline CDR1 is SGHTS and CDR2 YDEGEE. The CDR3 is 14 residues long. The CDR3 reads CASTLVPTQDTQYF. The CDR3 DNA reads as TGTGCCAGCACCCTCGTCCCCACCCAGGATACGCAGTATTTT.

The V and J genes are TRBV25-1 and TRBJ1-5; 9 bases line up with TRBD1. The CDR3 is 16 residues long. Germline CDR1 is MGHDK and CDR2 is SYGVNS. V was pared by 4 bases and J by 9 bases, with 13 bases of the junction left unmatched. For the CDR3, the DNA is TGTGCCAGCAGTGCCCCCGGGACAGGGCTCTCGGGGCCCCAGCATTTT. Protein product: CASSAPGTGLSGPQHF.

The chain employs TRBV11-1 and TRBJ2-1; the match to TRBD2 covers 8 bases. The CDR3 runs to 16 residues. After removal of 5 bases from V and 2 bases from J, the junction contained 8 bases not matched to a gene. Germline CDR1 is SGHAT and CDR2 is FQDESV (reference sequence). CDR3 amino acids: CASSAGGGLAYNEQFF. In nucleotides, the CDR3 is TGTGCCAGCAGCGCAGGCGGGGGGCTTGCCTACAATGAGCAGTTCTTC.

The V and J genes are TRBV2 and TRBJ1-1, with D possibly TRBD1 on 5 matching bases. There are 14 residues in the CDR3. V lost 9 bases, J lost 0 bases, and 14 bases lay in between. Per the germline V gene, CDR1 is SNHLY and CDR2 is FYNNEI. CDR3 sequence reads: CARRGARVNTEAFF. The CDR3 nucleotides are TGTGCCAGGCGTGGGGCAAGAGTGAACACTGAAGCTTTCTTT.

This sequence joins TRBV24-1 and TRBJ2-7; no firm D call. V shed 12 bases and J shed 0 bases, with 11 bases lying between them. The CDR3 sequence is 12 residues long. Germline assignment: CDR1 KGHDR and CDR2 SFDVKD. The CDR3 bases are TGTGCCGGTCCCGAGATCTCCTACGAGCAGTACTTC. Encoded protein: CAGPEISYEQYF.

The CDR3 DNA reads as TGTGCCAGCAGTCTGGGACAGCAGCCCCAGCATTTT. It translates to CASSLGQQPQHF. V and J are TRBV12-3 or TRBV12-4 and TRBJ1-5, with 7 bases matching TRBD1. Unmatched junction bases numbered 2, after V lost 5 bases and J lost 7 bases. The length of the CDR3 is 12 residues.

This chain uses TRBV4-1 with TRBJ2-3; 11 bases align to TRBD2. Germline CDR1 is MGHRA and CDR2 is YSYEKL. V lost 0 bases and J lost 4; bases outside the gene matches: 6. The CDR3 covers 17 residues. The CDR3 DNA sequence: TGCGCCAGCAGCCAAGATGGGGGGACTAGCGGAGCAGATACGCAGTATTTT. Translating gives CASSQDGGTSGADTQYF.

V gene TRBV4-2 combines with J gene TRBJ2-1; 10 bases align to TRBD2. Losses at the gene ends were 2 bases for V and 3 bases for J; bases not matched to a gene: 4. Germline V gene lookup returns CDR1 LGHNA and CDR2 YNFKEQ. This CDR3 has 16 residues. CDR3 amino acids: CASSQNSGGVYNEQFF. The CDR3 DNA is TGTGCCAGCAGCCAAAACAGCGGGGGGGTCTACAATGAGCAGTTCTTC.

This chain links TRBV5-1 with TRBJ2-1, with 13 bases that match TRBD2. Trimming took 3 bases from V and 14 from J; bases not matched to a gene: 2. The CDR3 sequence is 12 residues long. Germline CDR1 SGHRS, CDR2 YFSETQ. The CDR3 coding sequence is TGCGCCAGCAGCTGGACTAGCGGGGGAAAGTTCTTC. This translates into CASSWTSGGKFF.

This clone has more than one count but fewer than ten. The chain is built from TRBV7-6 and TRBJ2-1; 8 bases map to TRBD1. This CDR3 contains 14 residues. After removal of 5 bases from V and 5 bases from J, the junction contained 5 bases not matched to a gene. The germline V gene has CDR1 SGHVS and CDR2 FNYEAQ. CDR3 DNA: TGTGCCAGCAGCCATCCGGGACAGGACAATGAGCAGTTCTTC. Its translation is CASSHPGQDNEQFF.

This chain uses TRBV28 with TRBJ1-1; possible D gene TRBD1, 5 bases. Germline V lookup: CDR1 MDHEN, CDR2 SYDVKM. The CDR3 runs 13 residues. V shed 6 bases and J shed 4 bases, with 12 bases lying between them. In DNA, the CDR3 is TGTGCCAGCAGCCAACTAAGGGGCACTGAAGCTTTCTTT. Amino acid sequence: CASSQLRGTEAFF. Looking up the rest from reference TRBV28 and TRBJ1-1 gives the full variable domain: DVKVTQSSRYLVKRTGEKVFLECVQDMDHENMFWYRQDPGLGLRLIYFSYDVKMKEKGDIPEGYSVSREKKERFSLILESASTNQTSMYLCASSQLRGTEAFFGQGTRLTVV.

A note on this clone: Other nucleotide sequences in the sample specify the same CDR3. This CDR3 reads CASSLAGPYEQYF. Here the CDR3 DNA reads TGTGCCAGCAGTTTGGCAGGGCCTTACGAGCAGTACTTC. The chain joins TRBV12-3 or TRBV12-4 to TRBJ2-7; D may be TRBD1 (5 bases). CDR3 size: 13 residues. V was pared by 3 bases and J by 4 bases, with 10 bases between.